The 21 T cell receptor beta chains below all came from one sample that was sequenced in a study of T cell repertoires and leukemia-associated antigens. These receptors lack a known antigen. TCRdb reprocessed the 5' RACE reads with MiXCR, giving one entry per CDR3 protein. This table has roughly 10,000 distinct CDR3 sequences, around two fifths appearing once. Sequencing used CD3+ T cells sorted from blood and cultured. All receptors come from a female donor in good health.

For the CDR3, the DNA is TGTGCCAGCAGCTTGGGCGTTGGGACAGGGTTCCAAGAGACCCAGTACTTC. It codes for CASSLGVGTGFQETQYF. The chain is built from TRBV7-2 and TRBJ2-5; TRBD1 agrees at 9 bases. The junction had 9 bases not matched to a gene; V was cut back by 3 bases and J by 1 base. This CDR3 is built from 17 residues. The V gene's germline CDR1 is SGHTA and CDR2 FQGNSA.

The rearrangement uses TRBV7-8 and TRBJ2-7; 7 bases match TRBD2. This CDR3 region has 15 residues. Germline V gene data show CDR1 as SGHVS and CDR2 as FQNEAQ. V lost 1 base, J lost 0 bases, and 3 bases stayed unmatched. The CDR3 nucleotides read TGTGCCAGCAGCTTAGAGGGAGGGGACTCCTACGAGCAGTACTTC. This translates into CASSLEGGDSYEQYF. The whole variable domain, remainder taken from reference TRBV7-8 and TRBJ2-7, is GAGVSQSPRYKVAKRGQDVALRCDPISGHVSLFWYQQALGQGPEFLTYFQNEAQLDKSGLPSDRFFAERPEGSVSTLKIQRTQQEDSAVYLCASSLEGGDSYEQYFGPGTRLTVT.

The chain couples TRBV7-9 to TRBJ2-7; a weak D match, TRBD2 (5 bases). The V gene's germline CDR1 is SEHNR and CDR2 FQNEAQ (reference sequence). CDR3 length: 12 residues. Trimming removed 0 bases at V and 7 bases at J, with 7 bases between. CDR3 bases: TGTGCCAGCAGCTTAGCGGAGCGGGAGCAGTACTTC. Translated, it gives CASSLAEREQYF.

The rearrangement joins TRBV10-3 to TRBJ1-1; 7 bases match TRBD1. Losses at the gene ends were 7 bases for V and 1 base for J; bases not matched to a gene: 3. This CDR3 region has 13 residues. CDR1 ENHRY and CDR2 SYGVKD come from the germline V gene. The CDR3 DNA reads as TGTGCCATCAAGGGACAGCAGAACACTGAAGCTTTCTTT. The encoded protein is CAIKGQQNTEAFF.

This chain joins TRBV4-3 and TRBJ2-2, with 7 positions matching TRBD1. V lost 0 bases to trimming and J lost 6 bases; unmatched junction nucleotides: 7. Germline CDR1 LGHNA, CDR2 YSLEER. The CDR3 totals 16 residues. The CDR3, as DNA: TGCGCCAGCAGCCAAGATCTGGGCAGGGGGTCCGGGGAGCTGTTTTTT. Translation gives CASSQDLGRGSGELFF.

This clonotype has only a few counts. The CDR3 ends on some other residue instead of the conserved phenylalanine or tryptophan, so this is likely a read error. The rearrangement links TRBV6-2 or TRBV6-3 to TRBJ1-1, with TRBD1 as a possible D gene (5 bases). V lost 6 bases to trimming and J lost 1 base, with 9 bases between them. Germline loops: CDR1 MNHEY, CDR2 SVGEGT. This CDR3 spans 13 amino acids. The CDR3 loop is CASRRDWNTEAFL. The CDR3 DNA follows: TGTGCCAGCAGGAGGGACTGGAACACTGAAGCTTTCCTT.

Note on this clonotype: Mismatch with germline at one junction end may stem from a read error. V is TRBV12-3 or TRBV12-4 and J is TRBJ2-1; perhaps TRBD2 as D (6 bases). CDR3 length: 13 amino acids. The CDR3 is CAGSFGGAERQFF. The DNA for the CDR3 is TGTGCCGGCAGTTTCGGGGGAGCTGAACGTCAGTTCTTC.

In its sample, this clonotype was seen many times. The rearrangement links TRBV20-1 to TRBJ1-5; TRBD1 is a possible D gene (6 bases). The CDR3 is 12 residues long. V dropped 5 bases and J dropped 4 bases, with 9 bases sitting between them. Germline CDR1 DFQATT, CDR2 SNEGSKA (reference sequence). The CDR3 protein is CSAGQTNQPQHF. The CDR3 DNA is TGCAGTGCTGGACAGACAAATCAGCCCCAGCATTTT.

This clonotype has only a few counts. J is TRBJ1-1 and V is TRBV5-1; 7 bases agree with TRBD1. CDR3 length: 15 residues. V lost 1 base to trimming and J lost 4 bases; unmatched junction nucleotides: 7. Germline CDR1 and CDR2: SGHRS and YFSETQ. CDR3 loop: CASSLMSQGSTEAFF. The CDR3 DNA sequence: TGCGCCAGCAGCTTGATGTCACAGGGGAGCACTGAAGCTTTCTTT. The full variable domain, rest sourced from reference TRBV5-1 and TRBJ1-1, is KAGVTQTPRYLIKTRGQQVTLSCSPISGHRSVSWYQQTPGQGLQFLFEYFSETQRNKGNFPGRFSGRQFSNSRSEMNVSTLELGDSALYLCASSLMSQGSTEAFFGQGTRLTVV.

This clonotype came up a few times. The chain links TRBV4-3 to TRBJ2-7; perhaps TRBD2 as D (6 bases). Per the germline V gene, CDR1 is LGHNA and CDR2 is YSLEER. V dropped 0 bases and J dropped 4 bases, with 10 bases sitting between them. The CDR3 length is 14 residues. CDR3 residues: CASSQDLRGYEQYF. In nucleotides, the CDR3 is TGCGCCAGCAGCCAAGACCTTCGGGGGTACGAGCAGTACTTC.

The rearrangement uses TRBV5-1 and TRBJ2-2; possibly TRBD1 for D (5 bases). Trimming removed 2 bases at V and 2 bases at J, with 10 bases between. Germline lookup yields CDR1 SGHRS and CDR2 YFSETQ. This CDR3 is built from 15 residues. CDR3 protein: CASSLTGPNTGELFF. The CDR3 DNA reads as TGCGCCAGCAGCTTAACAGGACCAAACACCGGGGAGCTGTTTTTT.

A few counts support this clonotype. This chain joins TRBV20-1 and TRBJ1-1, with D unresolved. The V end lost 0 bases, the J end lost 2 bases, and 7 bases lay between the germline ends. CDR3 length: 13 residues. Germline V gives CDR1 DFQATT, CDR2 SNEGSKA (reference sequence). The chain's CDR3 is CSARDPRNTEAFF. The CDR3 DNA follows: TGCAGTGCTAGAGATCCCAGAAACACTGAAGCTTTCTTT.

This chain links TRBV30 with TRBJ1-3, with a tentative D call TRBD1 (5 bases). V lost 4 bases, J lost 5 bases, and 27 bases lay in between. Germline CDR1 reads GTSNPN; CDR2 reads SVGIG (reference sequence). The CDR3 spans 18 residues. The chain's CDR3 is CAWIPLSKTARSRNTIYF. The CDR3 DNA sequence: TGTGCCTGGATCCCCCTAAGTAAGACAGCACGGTCAAGAAACACCATATATTTT.

In nucleotides, the CDR3 is TGCAGCGTTGAAAAGGGCTTGCCGGGGGGAAATACGCAGTATTTT. Amino acids: CSVEKGLPGGNTQYF. The rearrangement uses TRBV29-1 and TRBJ2-3; 7 bases match TRBD2. The CDR3 spans 15 residues. Trimming at V came to 2 bases and at J to 7 bases, leaving 12 bases not matched to a gene. Germline loops: CDR1 SQVTM, CDR2 ANQGSEA.

The chain combines TRBV20-1 with TRBJ2-1; TRBD2 matches at 8 bases. V was pared by 0 bases and J by 3 bases, with 4 bases of the junction left unmatched. From germline, CDR1 is DFQATT and CDR2 SNEGSKA (reference sequence). The CDR3 totals 15 residues. For the CDR3, the DNA is TGCAGTGCTAGAGATACTAGCGGTCGCTACAATGAGCAGTTCTTC. This sequence encodes CSARDTSGRYNEQFF.

By sample fraction, this clonotype is medium-sized. The gene calls are TRBV10-3 and TRBJ1-4; D not resolved. The germline CDR1 and CDR2 sequences are ENHRY and SYGVKD. Trimming stripped 5 bases from V and 4 bases from J, with 11 bases between. The CDR3 extends over 14 amino acids. Here the CDR3 reads CAISRNEYNEKLFF. CDR3 DNA: TGTGCCATCAGTCGTAACGAATATAATGAAAAACTGTTTTTT.

V and J are TRBV24-1 and TRBJ2-3; D remains unclear. Germline loops: CDR1 KGHDR, CDR2 SFDVKD. There are 12 residues in the CDR3. Trimming stripped 4 bases from V and 2 bases from J, with 3 bases between. CDR3 nucleotide sequence: TGTGCCACCAGTGAATTCACAGATACGCAGTATTTT. Its protein product is CATSEFTDTQYF.

Here the CDR3 DNA reads TGCGCCAGCAGCTTGGTAACTAGCGGGAGGGGGAGAATACAGTTCTTC. It yields the protein CASSLVTSGRGRIQFF. The chain employs TRBV5-1 and TRBJ2-1; TRBD2 matches at 13 bases. The CDR3 contains 16 residues. Germline V CDR1 and CDR2: SGHRS, YFSETQ. J lost 13 bases, V lost 0 bases, and 10 bases had no gene match. Full variable domain (remainder filled in from reference TRBV5-1 and TRBJ2-1): KAGVTQTPRYLIKTRGQQVTLSCSPISGHRSVSWYQQTPGQGLQFLFEYFSETQRNKGNFPGRFSGRQFSNSRSEMNVSTLELGDSALYLCASSLVTSGRGRIQFFGPGTRLTVL.

The gene calls are TRBV4-1 and TRBJ1-1; D perhaps matches TRBD1 (6 bases). There are 18 residues in the CDR3. Trimming cost V 0 bases and J 5 bases, with 22 bases left between them. In germline, CDR1 is MGHRA, CDR2 YSYEKL. For the CDR3, the DNA is TGCGCCAGCAGCCAAGATAGGGTAGGGGGGCGCAGGTTTACTGAAGCTTTCTTT. Amino acids: CASSQDRVGGRRFTEAFF.

This clonotype appeared a few times. The chain links TRBV24-1 to TRBJ2-1; 8 bases map to TRBD2. The ends lost 5 bases at V and 6 bases at J; junction bases unmatched: 5. The CDR3 contains 14 residues. The germline V gene has CDR1 KGHDR and CDR2 SFDVKD. The CDR3 nucleotides are TGTGCCACCAGTGGGAGCGGGAGAGGCAATGAGCAGTTCTTC. Translation: CATSGSGRGNEQFF.

The rearrangement links TRBV7-9 to TRBJ1-1, with a tentative D call TRBD1 (5 bases). This CDR3 contains 12 residues. Trimming removed 5 bases at V and 11 bases at J, with 15 bases between. Germline V gene lookup returns CDR1 SEHNR and CDR2 FQNEAQ (reference sequence). DNA for the CDR3: TGTGCCAGCAGCCCCTGGGACCGAGGCGCTTTCTTT. It specifies CASSPWDRGAFF.